This record looks at one T cell receptor (beta chain) sequence and its context. Its antigen remains unknown. The CDR3 runs to 14 residues. Germline V gene lookup returns CDR1 MNHEY and CDR2 SMNVEV (reference sequence). Trimming shortened V by 5 bases and J by 6 bases, and 14 bases separated the two germline ends. The entry originates in a study of chemoradiotherapy in HPV16-positive cancers. Study-wide results and caveats: The functional HPV-specific definition rests on just a couple of HPV16-positive patients.

The assay was immunoSEQ multiplex PCR, and TCRdb's table has in-frame clones only and misses some. The sample holds more than 4,000 clones; over 65% are singletons and the top ten take roughly two fifths. The TCR was taken from a human donor with HPV-associated anogenital cancer. The chain combines TRBV27 with TRBJ1-5, with D tentatively TRBD1 (6 bases). Sampling was conducted from a patient who underwent chemoradiotherapy. The CDR3 region is CASSRQGLTQPQHF. The CDR3 nucleotides are TGTGCCAGCAGTCGCCAGGGGTTAACTCAGCCCCAGCATTTT.